This TCR beta chain was sequenced for a study of T cells in Graves' hyperthyroidism and ophthalmopathy. Turning to the study itself: Blood was drawn when the patient was first diagnosed and still untreated.

Germline V gene sequence: CDR1 SQVTM, CDR2 ANQGSEA. The CDR3 has 10 amino acids. Trimming stripped 6 bases from V and 5 bases from J, with 7 bases between. What was amplified from RNA transcripts were TCR beta CDR3 regions. During a first-round RT-PCR of the TCR CDR3, the HTBI primer set was used. MiXCR, applied by TCRdb to the multiplex PCR reads, yields one record per CDR3 protein. The sample contains a few hundred thousand distinct CDR3 sequences, less than 20% of which appear only once. The table lists this clonotype with a few counts. Sample: blood. This clonotype originated in a woman in her thirties with Graves' hyperthyroidism. This chain uses TRBV29-1 with TRBJ2-5; D is uncertain. The CDR3 is CSVPGETQYF. DNA of the CDR3: TGCAGCGTCCCTGGGGAGACCCAGTACTTC. Filled out from reference TRBV29-1 and TRBJ2-5, the complete variable domain reads SAVISQKPSRDICQRGTSLTIQCQVDSQVTMMFWYRQQPGQSLTLIATANQGSEATYESGFVIDKFPISRPNLTFSTLTVSNMSPEDSSIYLCSVPGETQYFGPGTRLLVL.